This record concerns one TCR beta chain sequence. The antigen it binds to is not known. No much larger clonotype is one base removed from it; base qualities were not supplied. Using the deep immunoSEQ assay, TCR CDR3 regions were amplified from genomic DNA by multiplex PCR. For each cell subset, the extracted genomic DNA was distributed evenly across all wells of several immunoSEQ 96-well plates, and each plate served as one replicate. Each replicate PCR for sorted subsets received around 210 ng genomic DNA, equal to roughly 30,000 T cell genomes. Purified libraries were measured with a Qubit 3.0 fluorometer, size-checked on a Bioanalyzer 2100, and measured again with the KAPA Library Quantification kit. Every immunoSEQ 96-well plate was sequenced on a dedicated single-read 150-cycle Illumina NextSeq 550 flow cell. In the source study's methods: Because the immunoSEQ output included only junctional sequences and no quality scores, the filtering could not be the same as the filtering used for full-length reads. To assign V/J genes and CDR3, sequences were annotated against IMGT germline references using PyIR, a Python wrapper for IgBLAST v1.9. Reads with weak V/J assignments (E-value above 1e-6), missing CDR3, stop codons, out-of-frame junctions, or ambiguous translated residues were removed. V3J clonotypes were defined by identical inferred V gene, J gene, and CDR3 amino acid sequence. To compute the percentage overlap between repertoires, the number of shared unique clonotypes was divided by the size of the smaller repertoire. Richness of each repertoire was evaluated using RTK rarefaction, the Chao1 estimator, and Recon v2.1 estimates of unobserved clonotypes. OLGA was used to compute generation probabilities for all TCRbeta clonotypes that the gDNA method yielded from a handful of donors. Entries here come from immuneACCESS through TCRdb and include only in-frame sequences with V and J called. Some clones fail to appear in such tables; in the studies checked, an unresolved V gene covers under half of the shortfall, and the cause of the remainder is unknown. Clonal size and the V and J genes are those of that table, whereas D and trimming came from the DNA. Across this sample there are around 640,000 clones, with about 96% seen only once. The leading ten clones occupy 0.095% to 0.13% of the sample.

This sample was taken from a study of shared clonotypes between healthy human individuals (dated by TCRdb to the early 2020s). Notes on the research overall: The cohort included a few men and a couple of women between 18 and 49 years of age. For each donor, CD4 naive and CD4 memory were each run on three plates, CD8 naive on two plates, and CD8 memory on one plate. To estimate repertoire size and how much clonotypes are shared between individuals, the study performed deep sequencing of blood TCR repertoires from 4 to 6 healthy adults. To increase sequencing depth and limit assay-specific biases, different laboratories used diverse techniques to prepare libraries and sequence TCR repertoires. Each donor's leukapheresis produced roughly between roughly 0.85 and 10 billion PBMCs.

The V and J ends are trimmed by 5 bases and 1 base, leaving 12 bases between them. Per the germline V gene (reference sequence), MNHEY is the CDR1 and SMNVEV is the CDR2. Including cysteine and phenylalanine, the CDR3 has 15 amino acids. The kept DNA is CDR3 alone, 45 bases in frame from the first base. CD8 naive samples were obtained by positive selection for CCR7 among CD45RO-negative cells, yielding a CD45RA+CCR7+ population from which TemRA cells were excluded. The donors were healthy, HIV-negative adults who had no recently reported acute infections or vaccinations. All donors were Caucasian adults living in Nashville, Tennessee, USA. Blood was collected by leukapheresis, and PBMCs were isolated by Ficoll-Histopaque density gradient centrifugation and then cryopreserved in liquid nitrogen vapor phase. Analytical flow cytometry was used to check the purity and quantity of every magnetically sorted T cell population. Genomic DNA was isolated from each sorted fraction and quantified by UV absorbance on a Nanodrop 2000c.

Results and caveats for the whole study, not just this receptor: Naive subsets generally had larger estimated clonotype richness than memory subsets did. The genetic and exposure-history diversity represented was limited by the small number of donors. Higher generation probabilities were observed for clonotypes shared by all four sorted-subset donors than for non-shared clonotypes. Even with the large sequencing depth, rarefaction of the sorted-subset datasets indicated that sequencing was incomplete. Approximately 5% of naive CD4, more than 3% of naive CD8, approximately 2% of memory CD4, and around 0.4% of memory CD8 clonotypes were shared across several donors. Pairwise subsampling indicated that sequencing depth was expected to affect the degree of clonotype sharing among donors. Sampling was restricted to blood, and TCR repertoires in tissues likely differ from the TCR repertoires found in blood.

The TCR sequence derives from a woman in her thirties in good health. The chain couples TRBV27 to TRBJ2-4; the D gene assignment is ambiguous. The sequencing sample was made of naive CD8+ T cells sorted from blood. The cell subset or site label, read with the paper, signifies: CD45RA+CCR7+. The sequence in DNA is TGTGCCAGCAGTCTACAAGGGTATGCCAAAAACATTCAGTACTTC. Its translation reads: CASSLQGYAKNIQYF.